This TCR beta chain was identified during a study of cytomegalovirus exposure and HLA in healthy donors. Study-wide points: What a later analysis reportedly showed was that an Asian-associated ancestry cluster had fewer N-insertions than the approximately 700-donor mean.

The PCR was carried out with 60 Vbeta primers and 13 Jbeta primers. Sequencing was performed with immunoSEQ multiplex PCR; in TCRdb, only in-frame clones are kept and a portion is missing. Of some 200,000 clones listed, 82% are singletons. With respect to this clone: The antigen remains undetermined.

Looked up from germline, CDR1 is LNHDA and CDR2 is SQIVND (reference sequence). The CDR3 sequence is 16 residues long. Losses at the gene ends were 3 bases for V and 0 bases for J; bases not matched to a gene: 5. Sequencing input: PBMCs. The gene calls are TRBV19 and TRBJ2-3; 8 positions match TRBD2. The sequence came from a woman aged 35 to 49 in good health and CMV-seronegative. The CDR3 nucleotides read TGTGCCAGTAGTATGAGTTCGGGGGGGAGCACAGATACGCAGTATTTT. Translated: CASSMSSGGSTDTQYF. The entire variable domain, with the rest obtained from reference TRBV19 and TRBJ2-3, is as follows: DGGITQSPKYLFRKEGQNVTLSCEQNLNHDAMYWYRQDPGQGLRLIYYSQIVNDFQKGDIAEGYSVSREKKESFPLTVTSAQKNPTAFYLCASSMSSGGSTDTQYFGPGTRLTVL.